This T cell receptor (beta chain) is from a study of blood T cells in healthy people across ages. The CDR3 is made up of 14 amino acids. Germline CDR1 reads MNHNY; CDR2 reads SVGAGI (reference sequence). The ends were cut back, 2 bases at V and 7 bases at J, with 14 bases in the middle. PCR was performed a second time for roughly 7 to 11 cycles using a sample-barcoded 5' primer and a J-beta primer mix. TCRdb re-derived calls from the 5' RACE reads in MiXCR, one entry per CDR3 protein. The sample has about 930,000 distinct CDR3 sequences; roughly 28% are singletons. Separately, the same data were catalogued under a study of T cells of mothers and their children.

V gene TRBV6-6 combines with J gene TRBJ1-1; a weak D match, TRBD1 (6 bases). This TCR was sampled from a woman aged 40-49 years in good health. The sequenced sample was blood. Written as DNA, the CDR3 is TGTGCCAGCAGTTACCAAACAGGGAAAAATGAAGCTTTCTTT. Protein sequence: CASSYQTGKNEAFF.